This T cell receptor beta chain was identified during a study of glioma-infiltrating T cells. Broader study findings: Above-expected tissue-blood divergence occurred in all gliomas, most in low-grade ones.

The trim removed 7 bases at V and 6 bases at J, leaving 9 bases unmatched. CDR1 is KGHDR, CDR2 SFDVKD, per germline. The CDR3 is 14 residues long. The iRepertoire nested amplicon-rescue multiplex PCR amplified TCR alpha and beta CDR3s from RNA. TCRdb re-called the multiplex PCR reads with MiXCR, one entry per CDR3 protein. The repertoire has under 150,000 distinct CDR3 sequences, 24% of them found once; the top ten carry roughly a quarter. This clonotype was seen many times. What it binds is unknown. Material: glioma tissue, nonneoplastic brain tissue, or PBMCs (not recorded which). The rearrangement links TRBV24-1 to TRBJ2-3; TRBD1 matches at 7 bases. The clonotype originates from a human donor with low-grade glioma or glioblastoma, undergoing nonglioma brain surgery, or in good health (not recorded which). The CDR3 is CATSRTGVRDTQYF. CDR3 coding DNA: TGTGCCACCAGCCGCACAGGGGTTAGGGATACGCAGTATTTT.